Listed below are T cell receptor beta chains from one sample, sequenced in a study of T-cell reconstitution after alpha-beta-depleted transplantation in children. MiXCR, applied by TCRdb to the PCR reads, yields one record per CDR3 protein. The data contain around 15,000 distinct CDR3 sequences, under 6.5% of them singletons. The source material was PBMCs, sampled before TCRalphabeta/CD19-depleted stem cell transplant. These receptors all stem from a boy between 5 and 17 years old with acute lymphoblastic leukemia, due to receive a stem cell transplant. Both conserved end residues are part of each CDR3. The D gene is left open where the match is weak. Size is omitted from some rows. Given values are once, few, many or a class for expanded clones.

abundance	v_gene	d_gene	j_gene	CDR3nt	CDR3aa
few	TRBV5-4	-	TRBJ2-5	TGTGCCAGCAGCTTGTCGGCCAGTCAAGAGACCCAGTACTTC	CASSLSASQETQYF
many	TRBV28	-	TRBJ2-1	TGTGCCAGCAGTAGAGCCCAGGGAAACAATGAGCAGTTCTTC	CASSRAQGNNEQFF
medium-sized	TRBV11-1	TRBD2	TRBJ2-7	TGTGCCAGCAGCTCCCCCCGGGAGGGAGGCTACGAGCAGTACTTC	CASSSPREGGYEQYF
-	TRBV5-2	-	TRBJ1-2	TGTGCCATCGGGACAGGGGAAGCCTATGGCTACACCTTC	CAIGTGEAYGYTF
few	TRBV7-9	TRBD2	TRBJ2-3	TGTGCCAGCAGCCCCCCAGCGGGGGGCCTTTCAGATACGCAGTATTTT	CASSPPAGGLSDTQYF
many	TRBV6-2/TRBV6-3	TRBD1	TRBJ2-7	TGTGCCAGCAGGACCGGGACAGGGGACTACGAGCAGTACTTC	CASRTGTGDYEQYF
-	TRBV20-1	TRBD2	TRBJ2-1	TGCAGTGCTTCCTCTAGCGGGAGGGCCGAGTTGTATGAGCAGTTCTTC	CSASSSGRAELYEQFF
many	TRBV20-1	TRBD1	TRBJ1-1	TGCAGTGCTAGTCAGGGGGGGACCACTGAAGCTTTCTTT	CSASQGGTTEAFF
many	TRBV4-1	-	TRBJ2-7	TGCGCCAGCAGCCAGAGACAGGACTCCTACGAGCAGTACTTC	CASSQRQDSYEQYF
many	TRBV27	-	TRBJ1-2	TGTGCCAGCAGTTTCTCGGCAGGGCCTTCGTATGGCTACACCTTC	CASSFSAGPSYGYTF
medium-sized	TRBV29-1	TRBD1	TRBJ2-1	TGCAGCGTTGAAGGGCAAGACAGGGGGGTAGGGGGTTTCTACAATGAGCAGTTCTTC	CSVEGQDRGVGGFYNEQFF